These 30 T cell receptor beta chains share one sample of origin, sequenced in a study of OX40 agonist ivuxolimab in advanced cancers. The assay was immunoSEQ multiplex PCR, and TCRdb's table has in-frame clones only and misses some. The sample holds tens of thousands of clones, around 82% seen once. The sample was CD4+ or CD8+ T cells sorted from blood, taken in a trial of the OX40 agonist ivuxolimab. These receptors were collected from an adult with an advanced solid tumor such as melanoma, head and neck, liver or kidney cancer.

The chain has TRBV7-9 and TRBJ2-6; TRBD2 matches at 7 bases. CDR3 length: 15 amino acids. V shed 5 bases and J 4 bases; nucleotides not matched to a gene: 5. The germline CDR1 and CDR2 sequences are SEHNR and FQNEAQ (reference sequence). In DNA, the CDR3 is TGTGCCAGCAGCCGCGGGGGTTCCGGGGCCAACGTCCTGACTTTC. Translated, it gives CASSRGGSGANVLTF.

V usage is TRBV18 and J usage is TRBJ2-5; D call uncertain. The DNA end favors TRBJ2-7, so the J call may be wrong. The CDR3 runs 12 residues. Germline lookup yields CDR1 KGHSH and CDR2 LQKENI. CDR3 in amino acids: CASSPRGYEQYF. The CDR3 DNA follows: TGTGCCAGCTCACCACGGGGTTACGAGCAGTACTTC.

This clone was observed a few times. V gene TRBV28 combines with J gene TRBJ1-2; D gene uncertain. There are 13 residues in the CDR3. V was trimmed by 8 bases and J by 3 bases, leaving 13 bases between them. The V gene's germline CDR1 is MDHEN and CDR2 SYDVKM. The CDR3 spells CASETGFDYGYTF. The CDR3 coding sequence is TGTGCCAGCGAGACCGGGTTCGACTATGGCTACACCTTC.

In DNA form, the CDR3 reads TGTGCCAGCAGTGAATGGGGGAGCCGCAATCAGCCCCAGCATTTT. Translation: CASSEWGSRNQPQHF. V gene TRBV2 combines with J gene TRBJ1-5; perhaps TRBD1 as D (5 bases). The CDR3 runs to 15 residues. With 2 bases removed from V and 2 bases from J, the gap between germline ends came to 10 bases. Germline V gives CDR1 SNHLY, CDR2 FYNNEI.

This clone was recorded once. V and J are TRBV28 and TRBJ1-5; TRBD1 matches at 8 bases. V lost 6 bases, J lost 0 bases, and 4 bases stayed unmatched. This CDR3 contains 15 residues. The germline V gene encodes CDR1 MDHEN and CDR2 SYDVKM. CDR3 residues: CASRKGQGSNQPQHF. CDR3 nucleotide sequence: TGTGCCAGCAGGAAAGGACAGGGTAGCAATCAGCCCCAGCATTTT.

CDR3 sequence: CSAHKGGMNTEAFF. In DNA form, the CDR3 reads TGCAGCGCCCATAAGGGAGGGATGAACACTGAAGCTTTCTTT. V and J are TRBV29-1 and TRBJ1-1; no clear D. CDR1 and CDR2 (germline): SQVTM, ANQGSEA. V shed 7 bases and J shed 0 bases, with 15 bases lying between them. The CDR3 consists of 14 residues.

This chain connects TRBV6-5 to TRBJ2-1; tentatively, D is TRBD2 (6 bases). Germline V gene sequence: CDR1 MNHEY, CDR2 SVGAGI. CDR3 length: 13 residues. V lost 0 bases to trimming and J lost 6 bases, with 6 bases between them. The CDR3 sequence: CASSYSAGNEQFF. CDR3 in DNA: TGTGCCAGCAGTTACTCAGCGGGCAATGAGCAGTTCTTC.

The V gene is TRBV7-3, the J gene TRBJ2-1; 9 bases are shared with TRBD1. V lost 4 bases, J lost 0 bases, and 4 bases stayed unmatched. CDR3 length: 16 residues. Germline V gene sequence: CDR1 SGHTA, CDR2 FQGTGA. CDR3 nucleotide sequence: TGTGCCAGCAGCTCGGGACAGGGCGACTCCTACAATGAGCAGTTCTTC. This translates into CASSSGQGDSYNEQFF.

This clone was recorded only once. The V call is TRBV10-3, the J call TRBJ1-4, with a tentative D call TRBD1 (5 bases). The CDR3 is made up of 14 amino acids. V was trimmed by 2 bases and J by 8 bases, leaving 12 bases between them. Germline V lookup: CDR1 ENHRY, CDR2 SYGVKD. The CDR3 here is CAISERGGREKLFF. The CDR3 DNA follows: TGTGCCATCAGTGAGAGGGGCGGGAGAGAAAAACTGTTTTTT.

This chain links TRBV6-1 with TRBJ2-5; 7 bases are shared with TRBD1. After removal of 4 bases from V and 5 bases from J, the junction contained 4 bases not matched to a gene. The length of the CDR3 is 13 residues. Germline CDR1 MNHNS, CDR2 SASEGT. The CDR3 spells CASSARGIETQYF. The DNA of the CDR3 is TGTGCCAGCAGTGCCAGGGGGATTGAGACCCAGTACTTC.

The CDR3 is CASSATRDDEKLFF. CDR3 DNA: TGTGCCAGCTCCGCGACTAGGGATGATGAAAAACTGTTTTTT. The V gene is TRBV18, the J gene TRBJ1-4; D gene ambiguous. This CDR3 comprises 14 residues. V lost 6 bases and J 6 bases, leaving 14 bases between the germline ends. Per germline, CDR1 KGHSH and CDR2 LQKENI.

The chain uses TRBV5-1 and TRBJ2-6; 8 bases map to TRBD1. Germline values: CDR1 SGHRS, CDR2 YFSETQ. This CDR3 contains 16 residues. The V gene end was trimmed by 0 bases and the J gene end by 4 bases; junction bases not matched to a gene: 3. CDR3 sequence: CASSLAGGAGANVLTF. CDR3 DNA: TGCGCCAGCAGCTTGGCAGGGGGCGCGGGGGCCAACGTCCTGACTTTC.

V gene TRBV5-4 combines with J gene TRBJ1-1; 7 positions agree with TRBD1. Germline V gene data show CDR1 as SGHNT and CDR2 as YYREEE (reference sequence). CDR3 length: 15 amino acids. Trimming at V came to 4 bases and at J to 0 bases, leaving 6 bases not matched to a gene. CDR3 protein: CASSPQGVMNTEAFF. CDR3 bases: TGTGCCAGCAGCCCCCAGGGGGTAATGAACACTGAAGCTTTCTTT. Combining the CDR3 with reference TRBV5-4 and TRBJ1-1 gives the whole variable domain ETGVTQSPTHLIKTRGQQVTLRCSSQSGHNTVSWYQQALGQGPQFIFQYYREEENGRGNFPPRFSGLQFPNYSSELNVNALELDDSALYLCASSPQGVMNTEAFFGQGTRLTVV.

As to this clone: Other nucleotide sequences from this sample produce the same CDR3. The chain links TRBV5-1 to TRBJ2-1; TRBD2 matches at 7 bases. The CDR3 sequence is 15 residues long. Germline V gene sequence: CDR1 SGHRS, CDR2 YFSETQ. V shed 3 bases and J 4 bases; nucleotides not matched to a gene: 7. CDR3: CASSSTGGGYNEQFF. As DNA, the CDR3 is TGCGCCAGCAGCTCCACGGGGGGAGGGTACAATGAGCAGTTCTTC.

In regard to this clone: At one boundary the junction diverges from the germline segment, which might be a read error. The CDR3 loop is CAGSFGGPLLALHF. CDR3 sequence (DNA): TGTGCCGGCAGTTTTGGGGGGCCCTTGTTAGCCCTCCACTTT. The gene calls are TRBV28 and TRBJ1-6; possibly TRBD1 for D (6 bases). The CDR3 is made up of 14 amino acids. Per the germline V gene, CDR1 is MDHEN and CDR2 is SYDVKM.

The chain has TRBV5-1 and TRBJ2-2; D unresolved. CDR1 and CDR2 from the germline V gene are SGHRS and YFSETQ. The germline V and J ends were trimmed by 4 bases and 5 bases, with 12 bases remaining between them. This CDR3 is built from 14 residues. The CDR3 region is CASSAVFRTGELFF. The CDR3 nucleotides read TGCGCCAGCAGCGCGGTCTTTCGGACCGGGGAGCTGTTTTTT.

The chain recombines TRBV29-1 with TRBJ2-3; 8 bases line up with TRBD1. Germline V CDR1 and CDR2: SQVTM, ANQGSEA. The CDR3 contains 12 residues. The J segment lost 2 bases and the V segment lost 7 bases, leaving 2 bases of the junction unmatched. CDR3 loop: CSGDRYTDTQYF. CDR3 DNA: TGCAGCGGGGACAGGTACACAGATACGCAGTATTTT.

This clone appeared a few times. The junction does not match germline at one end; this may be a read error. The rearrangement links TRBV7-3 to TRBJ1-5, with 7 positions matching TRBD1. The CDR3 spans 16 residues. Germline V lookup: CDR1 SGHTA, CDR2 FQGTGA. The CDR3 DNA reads TGCGCCAGCAGCCAGGGGACAGAAAATAGCAATCAGCCCCAGCATTTT. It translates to CASSQGTENSNQPQHF. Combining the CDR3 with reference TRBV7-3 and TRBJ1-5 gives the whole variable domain GAGVSQTPSNKVTEKGKYVELRCDPISGHTALYWYRQSLGQGPEFLIYFQGTGAADDSGLPNDRFFAVRPEGSVSTLKIQRTERGDSAVYLCASSQGTENSNQPQHFGDGTRLSIL.

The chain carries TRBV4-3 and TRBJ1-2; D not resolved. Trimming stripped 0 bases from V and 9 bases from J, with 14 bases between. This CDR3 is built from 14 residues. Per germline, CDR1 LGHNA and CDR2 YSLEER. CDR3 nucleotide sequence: TGCGCCAGCAGCCAAGAGGGGAGGGAGCCCCGCTACACCTTC. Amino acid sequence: CASSQEGREPRYTF.

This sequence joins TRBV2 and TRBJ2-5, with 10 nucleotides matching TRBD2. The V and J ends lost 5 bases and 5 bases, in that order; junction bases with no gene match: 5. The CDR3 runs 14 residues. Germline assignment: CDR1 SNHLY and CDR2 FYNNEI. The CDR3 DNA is TGTGCCAGCAGTACACTAGCGGGACGGGAGACCCAGTACTTC. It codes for CASSTLAGRETQYF.

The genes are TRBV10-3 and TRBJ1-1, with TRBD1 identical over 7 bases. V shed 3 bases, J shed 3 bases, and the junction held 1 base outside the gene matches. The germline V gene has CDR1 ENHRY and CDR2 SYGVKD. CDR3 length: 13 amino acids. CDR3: CAISDRGDTEAFF. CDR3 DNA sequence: TGTGCCATCAGTGACAGGGGGGACACTGAAGCTTTCTTT.

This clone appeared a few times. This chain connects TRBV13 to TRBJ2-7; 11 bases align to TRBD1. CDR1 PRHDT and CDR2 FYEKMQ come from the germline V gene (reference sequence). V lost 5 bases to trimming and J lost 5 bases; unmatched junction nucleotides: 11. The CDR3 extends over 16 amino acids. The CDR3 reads CASSPEPGQGVDEQYF. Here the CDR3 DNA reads TGTGCCAGCAGCCCCGAACCGGGACAGGGGGTTGACGAGCAGTACTTC.

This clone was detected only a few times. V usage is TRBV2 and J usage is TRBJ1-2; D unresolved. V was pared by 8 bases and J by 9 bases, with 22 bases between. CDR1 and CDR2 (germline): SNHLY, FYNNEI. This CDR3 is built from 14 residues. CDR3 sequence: CASGPQLLTISYTF. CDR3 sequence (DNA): TGTGCCAGCGGACCACAGCTCCTTACTATCAGCTACACCTTC.

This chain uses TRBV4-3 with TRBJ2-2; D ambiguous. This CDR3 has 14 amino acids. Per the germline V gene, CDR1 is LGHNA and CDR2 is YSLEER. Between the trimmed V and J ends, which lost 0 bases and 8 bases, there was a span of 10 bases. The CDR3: CASSQDLLGGELFF. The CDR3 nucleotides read TGCGCCAGCAGCCAAGATCTATTGGGGGGGGAGCTGTTTTTT.

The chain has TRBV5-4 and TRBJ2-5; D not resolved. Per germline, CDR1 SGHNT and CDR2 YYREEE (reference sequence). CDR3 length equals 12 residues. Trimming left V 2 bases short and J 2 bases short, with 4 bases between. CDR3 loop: CASSFTQETQYF. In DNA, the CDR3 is TGTGCCAGCAGCTTCACACAAGAGACCCAGTACTTC.

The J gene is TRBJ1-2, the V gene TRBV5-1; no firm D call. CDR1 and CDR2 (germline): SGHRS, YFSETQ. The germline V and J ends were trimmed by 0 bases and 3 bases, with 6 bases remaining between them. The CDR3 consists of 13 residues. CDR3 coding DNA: TGCGCCAGCAGCTTGGATCCCGACTATGGCTACACCTTC. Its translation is CASSLDPDYGYTF. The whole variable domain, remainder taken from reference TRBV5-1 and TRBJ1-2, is KAGVTQTPRYLIKTRGQQVTLSCSPISGHRSVSWYQQTPGQGLQFLFEYFSETQRNKGNFPGRFSGRQFSNSRSEMNVSTLELGDSALYLCASSLDPDYGYTFGSGTRLTVV.

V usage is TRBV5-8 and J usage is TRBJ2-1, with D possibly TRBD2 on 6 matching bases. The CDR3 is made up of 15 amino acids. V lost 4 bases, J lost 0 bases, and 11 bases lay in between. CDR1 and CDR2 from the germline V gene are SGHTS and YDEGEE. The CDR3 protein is CASSEGLNSYNEQFF. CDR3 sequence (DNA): TGTGCCAGCAGCGAGGGACTGAACTCCTACAATGAGCAGTTCTTC.

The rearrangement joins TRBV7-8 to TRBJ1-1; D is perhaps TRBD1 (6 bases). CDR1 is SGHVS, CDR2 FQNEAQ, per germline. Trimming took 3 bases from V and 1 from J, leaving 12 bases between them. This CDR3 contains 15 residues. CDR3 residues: CASSLEGHPNTEAFF. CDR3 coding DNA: TGTGCCAGCAGCTTGGAGGGACACCCGAACACTGAAGCTTTCTTT.

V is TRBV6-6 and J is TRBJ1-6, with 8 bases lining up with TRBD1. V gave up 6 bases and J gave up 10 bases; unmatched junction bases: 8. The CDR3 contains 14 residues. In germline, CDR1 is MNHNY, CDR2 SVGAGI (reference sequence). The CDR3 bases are TGTGCCAGCAGACCTGGACAGGGACGCTCACCCCTCCACTTT. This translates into CASRPGQGRSPLHF.

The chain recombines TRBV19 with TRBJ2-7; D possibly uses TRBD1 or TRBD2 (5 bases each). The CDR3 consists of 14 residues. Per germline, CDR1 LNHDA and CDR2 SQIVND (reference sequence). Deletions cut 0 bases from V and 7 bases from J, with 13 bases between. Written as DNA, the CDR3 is TGTGCCAGTAGTATAGATCGATCTGGGGGAGAGCAGTACTTC. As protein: CASSIDRSGGEQYF.